The 24 T cell receptor beta chains below were found in one sample sequenced in a study of cytomegalovirus exposure and HLA in healthy donors. The PCR made use of 60 Vbeta and 13 Jbeta primers. Libraries were prepared by immunoSEQ multiplex PCR; TCRdb keeps only in-frame clonotypes and omits some of them. Altogether some 70,000 clones are present, approximately 70% being singletons, with the ten largest covering less than 15%. The sample taken for sequencing was PBMCs. The source is a male donor in good health and CMV-seropositive.

The CDR3 DNA follows: TGTGCCAGCAGCTCCGGGACAGGGGCAGATACGCAGTATTTT. Translation: CASSSGTGADTQYF. The rearrangement links TRBV25-1 to TRBJ2-3, with TRBD1 identical over 10 bases. CDR1 is MGHDK, CDR2 SYGVNS, per germline. With V trimmed by 6 bases and J by 4 bases, 4 bases remained unmatched. The CDR3 consists of 14 residues.

The table lists this clone with a count of one. The rearrangement links TRBV4-3 to TRBJ2-3; no reliable D call. V was clipped by 4 bases and J by 6 bases, with 11 bases between them. The CDR3 is 13 amino acids. Germline V gene sequence: CDR1 LGHNA, CDR2 YSLEER. CDR3 nucleotide sequence: TGCGCCAGCAGCCTCCCAGCCGGGGATACGCAGTATTTT. Protein sequence: CASSLPAGDTQYF.

This chain uses TRBV19 with TRBJ1-2, with TRBD1 matching over 8 bases. The V segment lost 9 bases and the J segment 7 bases; nucleotides outside the gene matches: 22. The germline V gene has CDR1 LNHDA and CDR2 SQIVND (reference sequence). The CDR3 covers 17 residues. The CDR3 sequence: CASRPARVGRGRSGYTF. The CDR3, as DNA: TGTGCCAGCCGACCCGCCCGGGTGGGCAGGGGGCGTTCTGGCTACACCTTC.

The chain joins TRBV7-9 to TRBJ1-2; D possibly corresponds to TRBD1 (5 bases). Trimming removed 3 bases at V and 3 bases at J, with 11 bases between. The CDR3 covers 14 residues. Germline V gene data show CDR1 as SEHNR and CDR2 as FQNEAQ (reference sequence). CDR3 in DNA: TGTGCCAGCAGCTTGGGGGGGACGGACTATGGCTACACCTTC. It translates to CASSLGGTDYGYTF.

The chain is built from TRBV7-3 and TRBJ1-5; TRBD1 is a possible D gene (6 bases). CDR1 and CDR2 (germline): SGHTA, FQGTGA. Trimming cost V 2 bases and J 7 bases, with 9 bases left between them. The CDR3 spans 13 residues. As DNA, the CDR3 is TGTGCCAGCAGCTTAGAGGGGGACCAGCCCCAGCATTTT. It codes for CASSLEGDQPQHF.

The CDR3 DNA sequence: TGCGCCAGCAGCACCAGCGGGATCCTCTATGAGCAGTACTTC. It codes for CASSTSGILYEQYF. The chain is built from TRBV4-1 and TRBJ2-7; 7 bases fit TRBD2. CDR1 MGHRA and CDR2 YSYEKL come from the germline V gene. This CDR3 is built from 14 residues. V was pared by 5 bases and J by 7 bases, with 11 bases of the junction left unmatched.

V and J are TRBV19 and TRBJ2-4; 7 nucleotides match TRBD1. J gave up 7 bases and V 8 bases, and 8 bases lay outside the gene matches. CDR1 and CDR2 from the germline V gene are LNHDA and SQIVND (reference sequence). The CDR3 length is 13 residues. The CDR3 reads CASHDRARNIQYF. The CDR3 coding sequence is TGTGCCAGTCACGACAGGGCGAGGAACATTCAGTACTTC.

The chain combines TRBV5-1 with TRBJ2-7; 9 bases map to TRBD1. This CDR3 spans 16 amino acids. CDR1 is SGHRS, CDR2 YFSETQ, per germline. J lost 2 bases, V lost 5 bases, and 11 bases had no gene match. The CDR3 DNA is TGCGCCAGCAGTCCCCGCCCGGGACAGGGACCCTACGAGCAGTACTTC. It codes for CASSPRPGQGPYEQYF.

This clone was observed once. The V gene is TRBV10-2, the J gene TRBJ2-7; D may be TRBD2 (5 bases). Trimming stripped 3 bases from V and 2 bases from J, with 8 bases between. CDR1 and CDR2 from the germline V gene are WSHSY and SAAADI. This CDR3 contains 13 residues. This chain's CDR3 is CASSEGSTYEQYF. The CDR3 DNA follows: TGCGCCAGCAGTGAAGGGAGCACCTACGAGCAGTACTTC.

The chain uses TRBV7-2 and TRBJ2-5; possible D gene TRBD1, 5 bases. The CDR3 covers 15 residues. Germline V gives CDR1 SGHTA, CDR2 FQGNSA. Deletions cut 5 bases from V and 5 bases from J, with 18 bases between. The CDR3 here is CASSTQTAFGETQYF. The CDR3 coding sequence is TGTGCCAGCAGCACCCAGACAGCCTTCGGGGAGACCCAGTACTTC.

The chain couples TRBV30 to TRBJ2-7; weak D call: TRBD1 (6 bases). This CDR3 is built from 13 residues. Trimming pared 0 bases from V and 3 bases from J, leaving 9 bases between. From germline, CDR1 is GTSNPN and CDR2 SVGIG (reference sequence). CDR3 loop: CAWSVGQLYEQYF. In DNA form, the CDR3 reads TGTGCCTGGAGTGTAGGACAGCTCTACGAGCAGTACTTC.

The genes are TRBV9 and TRBJ1-1; D uncertain. Trimming pared 2 bases from V and 3 bases from J, leaving 14 bases between. This CDR3 region has 15 residues. Germline assignment: CDR1 SGDLS and CDR2 YYNGEE. The CDR3 nucleotides are TGTGCCAGCAGCGTCGTCAGGAAGTTTGACACTGAAGCTTTCTTT. It codes for CASSVVRKFDTEAFF.

This clone was counted between two and nine times. The V call is TRBV9, the J call TRBJ1-1, with D hard to call. The V gene's germline CDR1 is SGDLS and CDR2 YYNGEE. This CDR3 has 12 residues. V was pared by 2 bases and J by 3 bases, with 5 bases between. CDR3 residues: CASSVGDTEAFF. The CDR3 DNA is TGTGCCAGCAGCGTGGGAGACACTGAAGCTTTCTTT.

V gene TRBV18 combines with J gene TRBJ2-3, with a possible D match to TRBD1 (6 bases). The germline CDR1 and CDR2 sequences are KGHSH and LQKENI. Trimming shortened V by 4 bases and J by 0 bases, and 11 bases separated the two germline ends. CDR3 length equals 15 residues. The CDR3 spells CASSRDTSSTDTQYF. CDR3 DNA: TGTGCCAGCTCACGGGACACGTCAAGCACAGATACGCAGTATTTT.

The chain couples TRBV7-2 to TRBJ2-3, with a tentative D call TRBD1 (5 bases). Trimming removed 6 bases at V and 1 base at J, with 11 bases between. The CDR3 sequence is 14 residues long. Germline CDR1 SGHTA, CDR2 FQGNSA. The DNA of the CDR3 is TGTGCCAGCAGGTTGCTGGGGCGCACAGATACGCAGTATTTT. Amino acids: CASRLLGRTDTQYF.

The chain combines TRBV18 with TRBJ1-3; the D gene is possibly TRBD1 (6 bases). Trimming stripped 0 bases from V and 8 bases from J, with 8 bases between. The CDR3 contains 13 residues. The germline V gene has CDR1 KGHSH and CDR2 LQKENI. CDR3 loop: CASSPPGADTIYF. The CDR3, as DNA: TGTGCCAGCTCACCACCGGGGGCGGACACCATATATTTT.

The V and J genes are TRBV7-9 and TRBJ2-3, with 7 bases aligning to TRBD2. The J segment lost 0 bases and the V segment lost 5 bases, leaving 2 bases of the junction unmatched. The CDR3 loop spans 14 amino acids. Germline lookup yields CDR1 SEHNR and CDR2 FQNEAQ (reference sequence). The CDR3 protein is CASSDSGSTDTQYF. CDR3 nucleotide sequence: TGTGCCAGCAGCGATAGCGGGAGCACAGATACGCAGTATTTT.

The chain combines TRBV2 with TRBJ1-1, with unresolved D. CDR1 is SNHLY, CDR2 FYNNEI, per germline. This CDR3 region has 11 residues. Trimming left V 6 bases short and J 2 bases short, with 4 bases between. The CDR3 DNA sequence: TGTGCCAGCAGGGCCAACACTGAAGCTTTCTTT. Translation gives CASRANTEAFF.

The CDR3 DNA is TGTGCTAGTGGTTTGCCCTCCATGACAGTATCTTTCTACGAGCAGTACTTC. Protein product: CASGLPSMTVSFYEQYF. The rearrangement joins TRBV12-5 to TRBJ2-7, with TRBD1 as a possible D gene (5 bases). Trimming took 2 bases from V and 3 from J, leaving 20 bases between them. Germline assignment: CDR1 LGHNT and CDR2 FRNRAP. This CDR3 region has 17 residues.

The chain has TRBV6-5 and TRBJ2-7, with TRBD2 matching 8 bases. CDR3 size: 15 residues. Germline trimming cut 6 bases from V and 7 bases from J; bases unmatched to any gene: 14. Germline lookup yields CDR1 MNHEY and CDR2 SVGAGI. The DNA of the CDR3 is TGTGCCAGCAGACCCGGGGCGGGGGGATTCTTGGAGCAGTACTTC. Protein sequence: CASRPGAGGFLEQYF.

J is TRBJ2-7 and V is TRBV4-3; 10 nucleotides match TRBD1. V was clipped by 4 bases and J by 2 bases; unmatched bases: 2. The CDR3 is 14 amino acids. Per germline, CDR1 LGHNA and CDR2 YSLEER. The CDR3 nucleotides read TGCGCCAGCAGCCTTGGGACAGGGGCCTACGAGCAGTACTTC. It specifies CASSLGTGAYEQYF.

This clone was recorded a few times. V usage is TRBV10-3 and J usage is TRBJ2-1, with a possible D match to TRBD2 (6 bases). CDR3 size: 14 residues. Germline values: CDR1 ENHRY, CDR2 SYGVKD. Trimming took off 4 bases at V and 5 bases at J, with 12 bases between the two ends. The CDR3 DNA follows: TGTGCCATCAGTGGGGGGAGGCAGAACAATGAGCAGTTCTTC. Its protein product is CAISGGRQNNEQFF.

The chain recombines TRBV19 with TRBJ2-5, with D maybe TRBD2 (5 bases). The CDR3 has 14 amino acids. In germline, CDR1 is LNHDA, CDR2 SQIVND (reference sequence). V lost 3 bases and J lost 5, with 13 bases in between. CDR3 sequence (DNA): TGTGCCAGTAGTATTTTCCCGGGGTCTGAGACCCAGTACTTC. Amino acids: CASSIFPGSETQYF.

The chain carries TRBV6-5 and TRBJ2-1; 10 bases fit TRBD1. V lost 5 bases, J lost 5 bases, and 3 bases stayed unmatched. Germline CDR1 MNHEY, CDR2 SVGAGI. The CDR3 totals 14 residues. In DNA, the CDR3 is TGTGCCAGCAGTAGGGGGACAGGGGACAATGAGCAGTTCTTC. Amino acids: CASSRGTGDNEQFF.